This T cell receptor (beta chain) was observed in a study of blood T cell repertoires in COVID-19. The method was immunoSEQ multiplex PCR; TCRdb's version includes in-frame clones alone and lacks a portion of them. The table has 100,000 or so clones, roughly 79% seen once. V was clipped by 3 bases and J by 3 bases, with 14 bases between them. This CDR3 is 14 amino acids long. Germline CDR1 DFQATT, CDR2 SNEGSKA (reference sequence). The sample consisted of peripheral blood. This TCR was recovered from a human donor in a cohort sampled during active COVID-19. The chain carries TRBV20-1 and TRBJ1-1, with D unclear. The CDR3 coding sequence is TGCAGTGCTAGTTTCGCAGGCTGGGACACTGAAGCTTTCTTT. Translating gives CSASFAGWDTEAFF.